This T cell receptor beta chain was sequenced during a study of blood T cell repertoires in COVID-19 (dated by TCRdb to 2018 to 2021). For the study in its entirety: Samples covering the acute and convalescent phases of COVID-19 were provided by collaborators in the United States, Italy and Spain. The samples were drawn from the first 160 participants of the ongoing ImmuneRACE study and from 1,254 subjects provided by 6 global collaborators. The dataset comprised deeply sampled blood TCRbeta repertoires from subjects exposed to, actively infected with, or recovered from COVID-19. Where HLA class I and class II types were available, the types were taken from metadata supplied by the sample provider, not from assay-based typing. The prospective study material was composed of cDNA or gDNA derived from T cells, B-cell-depleted T cells, or PBMCs. Sample metadata almost always included a de-identified subject ID, COVID-19 status, age in years and sex. The repertoires were released in a freely available public database meant as a resource for research on the immune response to SARS-CoV-2.

Points on this clone: It lacks a known antigen. Per-base qualities were not stored, and no clone one base away is much larger.

General study outcomes and caveats: The quantity of clinical and demographic metadata differed by source and by participant and was supplied without curation.

Participants in the prospective study were enrolled through a virtual design, were aged about 18 to 100 years, and lived in 24 United States geographic areas. In the prospective study, participants were assigned to cohorts based on the clinical history participants reported in a screening survey and a study questionnaire. Recovered participants in ImmuneRACE Cohort 3 were defined as having two consecutive negative NP/OP PCR tests, clearance from a healthcare professional, or resolution of symptoms. In the prospective study, whole blood, serum and a nasopharyngeal or oropharyngeal swab were collected from each participant by mobile phlebotomists. Additional blood draws and questionnaires over an approximately two-month period could optionally be provided by prospective study participants. Before DNA extraction, prospective study blood samples were shipped either frozen or at room temperature. TCRbeta CDR3 regions were amplified from genomic DNA using the immunoSEQ Assay, a bias-controlled multiplex PCR. Turning to the authors' computational methods: Nucleated cell counts per sample were estimated from amplification of reference gene primers within the assay. Sequence reads were collapsed and filtered to measure the absolute abundance of every unique TCRbeta CDR3 rearrangement. Productive Simpson clonality was computed per sample as the square root of Simpson's diversity index over productive rearrangements. TCRdb stores this immuneACCESS table with in-frame sequences only. Part of the clones is absent; in the studies checked, under half of the shortfall reflects unresolved V genes, and no reason is known for the rest. For V, J and clone size, that table is used; D and trimming come from the DNA. Here the sample has under 350,000 clones; more than 75% occur a single time. The ten largest make up 4% to 5% of the sample.

Input material: PBMCs or T cells enriched from blood (not recorded which). The clonotype comes from a young man who had recovered from COVID-19.

The CDR3 region: CASRYLGYEANEKLFF. The nucleotide sequence reads as follows: TGTGCCAGTAGGTATCTCGGGTACGAAGCTAATGAAAAACTGTTTTTT. In this chain, TRBV19 is recombined with TRBJ1-4, with the identity of the D gene unclear. The CDR3 starts with the cysteine, ends with the phenylalanine, and has 16 residues. Only the CDR3 region is kept as DNA, spanning 48 bases read in frame from base 1. For CDR1 and CDR2, the germline V gene (reference sequence) lists LNHDA and SQIVND. V is shortened by 6 bases, J by 3 bases, and the region joining them spans 17 bases. The full variable domain, completed from the reference TRBV19 and TRBJ1-4 proteins outside the CDR3, reads DGGITQSPKYLFRKEGQNVTLSCEQNLNHDAMYWYRQDPGQGLRLIYYSQIVNDFQKGDIAEGYSVSREKKESFPLTVTSAQKNPTAFYLCASRYLGYEANEKLFFGSGTQLSVL.